This record looks at one T cell receptor (beta chain) sequence and its context. Its antigen is unknown. Qualities for individual bases were not recorded, and no much larger clone is one base off. This sample is part of a study of untreated major depressive disorder (dated by TCRdb to the late 2010s). For the study in its entirety: This cross-sectional case-control study compared T cell phenotype and TCR repertoire between antidepressant-free major depressive disorder patients and individually matched non-depressed controls. The sequencing was a follow-up to the differences in Vbeta 5.1, Vbeta 11 and Vbeta 22 usage that flow cytometry had picked up across the whole cohort.

The full study reports these points: For the sequencing comparisons, one-tailed planned tests were applied to only three preselected Vbeta families. In the sequencing data, TRBV25-01 and TRBV02-01 usage was found to follow the flow-cytometry pattern, although statistical significance was not reached. In every sequenced subject, all of the top five TRBV05-01 clones were private clones. A comparatively small study sample was produced by the strict matching and exclusion criteria, and the generalizability of findings was thereby limited. Sequencing confirmed higher TRBV05-01 (Vbeta 5.1) usage among CD4+ T cells of depressed patients than controls, with p = 0.040 in a one-tailed test.

Each depressed patient was matched pairwise with a non-depressed control on sex, age, current smoking status and body mass index. European descent was reported for all participants. A DSM-IV diagnosis of major depressive disorder and a Hamilton Rating Scale for Depression score of at least 18 were present in all patients. Before enrollment, patients had taken no psychiatric medication, antidepressants included, for at least 8 weeks. Depression severity among patients ranged from moderate to severe. Major medical conditions, Axis I/II comorbidities, regular medication or illicit drug use, and drinking over 100 g alcohol a week were all grounds for excluding any participant. Roughly 30 ml of peripheral blood was drawn into EDTA tubes from each participant. Using the BD IMag Human CD4 T Lymphocyte Enrichment Set, CD4+ T cells were purified from thawed PBMCs via magnetic negative selection. The CD4+ enrichment method typically yielded 85% to 95% purity as confirmed by flow cytometry. A subgroup of five case-control pairs, selected blind to chemokine receptor expression and flow-cytometric repertoire skewing results, was subjected to TCRbeta sequencing. All blood samples were collected in the morning at 8:00 a.m., and PBMCs were isolated by Ficoll-Hypaque gradient centrifugation. PBMCs were cryopreserved by gradual cooling to -80 degrees C and were kept in liquid nitrogen until assay.

Inclusive of the bounding cysteine and phenylalanine, the CDR3 is 17 residues long. The CDR3 DNA has 51 bases and is translated from base 1. From V the trimming removes 7 bases and from J it removes 2 bases, while the gene matches leave 13 bases of the junction unaccounted for. The germline V gene (reference sequence) gives CDR1 as MNHEY and CDR2 as SMNVEV. The Qiagen DNeasy Blood and Tissue Kit was used to extract total genomic DNA from purified CD4+ T cells. Amplification and sequencing of the TCRbeta CDR3 region, as defined according to IMGT, were carried out with immunoSEQ immunosequencing protocols. The original pipeline was this. Raw sequence data were preprocessed by the immunoSEQ service for PCR and sequencing error correction. After being loaded into the immunoSEQ Analyzer, the data underwent further analysis with VDJtools v1.0.7. The paired Wilcoxon signed-rank test was used to test differences between patients and controls. This is the immuneACCESS table as TCRdb keeps it, with only in-frame sequences that have V and J called. A part of the clones is gone; compared with another copy, unresolved V genes explain less than half, and the rest is unexplained. The DNA gave D and trimming, while V, J and clone size come from that table. For this sample there are about 13,000 clones; 90% to 95% appear just once. The ten largest clonotypes hold about 1.5% of the sample.

Material for sequencing was CD4+ T cells from PBMCs. The rearrangement combines TRBV27 with TRBJ2-3; 9 bases in the middle match TRBD2. The receptor's source is a woman aged 25 to 39 with major depressive disorder. The encoded CDR3 is CASTPFGAGGDTDTQYF. The nucleotide sequence reads TGTGCCAGCACCCCCTTCGGGGCGGGAGGGGACACAGATACGCAGTATTTT.